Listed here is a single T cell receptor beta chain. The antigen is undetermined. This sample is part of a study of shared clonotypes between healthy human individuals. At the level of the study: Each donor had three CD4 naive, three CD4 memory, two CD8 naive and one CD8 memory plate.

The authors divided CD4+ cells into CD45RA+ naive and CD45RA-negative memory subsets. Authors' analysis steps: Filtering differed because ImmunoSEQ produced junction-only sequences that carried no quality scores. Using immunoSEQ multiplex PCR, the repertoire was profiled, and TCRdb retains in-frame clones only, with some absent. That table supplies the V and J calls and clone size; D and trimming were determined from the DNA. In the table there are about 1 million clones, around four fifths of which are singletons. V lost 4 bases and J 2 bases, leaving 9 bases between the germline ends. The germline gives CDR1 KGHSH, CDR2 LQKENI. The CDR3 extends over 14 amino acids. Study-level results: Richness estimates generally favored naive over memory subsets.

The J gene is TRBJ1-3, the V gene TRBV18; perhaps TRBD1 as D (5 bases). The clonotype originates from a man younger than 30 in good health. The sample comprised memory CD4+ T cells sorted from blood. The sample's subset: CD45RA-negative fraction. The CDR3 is CASSLGHAGNTIYF. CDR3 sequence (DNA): TGTGCCAGCTCACTCGGACATGCTGGAAACACCATATATTTT.